This T cell receptor (beta chain) was retrieved from a study of blood T cell repertoires in COVID-19. At the level of the study: COVID-19 samples collected from the United States, Italy and Spain covered acute and convalescent phases. PBMCs, B-cell-depleted T cells, or T cells provided the cDNA or gDNA that made up the material.

Authors' methods: Reference gene primer amplification yielded estimated nucleated cell counts. The method was immunoSEQ multiplex PCR; TCRdb's version includes in-frame clones alone and lacks a portion of them. V and J calls and clone size are given by that table; D and trimming were obtained from the DNA. This table has fewer than 350,000 clones, around 86% appearing once. The sequence was collected from a woman in her sixties with active or convalescent COVID-19. The material sequenced was peripheral blood.

The CDR3 DNA reads TGTGCCAGCAGCCAAGACCGCAGGGCCTATGGCTACACCTTC. This encodes CASSQDRRAYGYTF. J is TRBJ1-2 and V is TRBV4-2, with D perhaps matching TRBD1 (5 bases). V shed 0 bases and J shed 4 bases, with 9 bases lying between them. The CDR3 totals 14 residues. Germline assignment: CDR1 LGHNA and CDR2 YNFKEQ.